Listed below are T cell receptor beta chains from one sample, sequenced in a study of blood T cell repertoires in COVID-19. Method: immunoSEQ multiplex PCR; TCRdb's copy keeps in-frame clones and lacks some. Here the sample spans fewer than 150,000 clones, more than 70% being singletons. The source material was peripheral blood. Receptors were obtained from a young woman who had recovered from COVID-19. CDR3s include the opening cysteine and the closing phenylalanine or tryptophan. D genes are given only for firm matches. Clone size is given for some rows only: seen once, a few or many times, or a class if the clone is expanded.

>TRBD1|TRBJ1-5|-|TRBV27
CASSLNRGQGPDGYQPQHF
TGTGCCAGCAGTTTAAATCGGGGACAGGGGCCAGACGGGTATCAGCCCCAGCATTTT
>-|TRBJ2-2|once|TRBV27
CASSMTVTGELFF
TGTGCCAGCAGTATGACAGTGACCGGGGAGCTGTTTTTT
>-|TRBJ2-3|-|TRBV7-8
CASSLVGNSGDTQYF
TGTGCCAGCAGCTTAGTGGGAAACAGCGGAGATACGCAGTATTTT
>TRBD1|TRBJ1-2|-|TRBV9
CASSVAGQGYGYTF
TGTGCCAGCAGCGTAGCTGGACAGGGGTATGGCTACACCTTC
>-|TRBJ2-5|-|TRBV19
CASSDSRGVETQYF
TGTGCCAGTAGTGACAGTCGCGGTGTGGAGACCCAGTACTTC
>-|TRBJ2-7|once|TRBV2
CASLAYEQYF
TGTGCCAGCTTAGCCTACGAGCAGTACTTC
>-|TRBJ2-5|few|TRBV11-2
CASSPTVQETQYF
TGTGCCAGCAGCCCGACAGTCCAAGAGACCCAGTACTTC
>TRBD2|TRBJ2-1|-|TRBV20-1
CSASSLTSGNNEQFF
TGCAGTGCTAGTTCCCTCACTAGCGGGAACAATGAGCAGTTCTTC
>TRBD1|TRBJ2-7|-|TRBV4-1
CASSQYTGGTISYEQYF
TGCGCCAGCAGCCAATATACAGGGGGGACAATCTCTTACGAGCAGTACTTC
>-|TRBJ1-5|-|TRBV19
CASSIFTADYHQPQHF
TGTGCCAGTAGTATCTTTACAGCCGACTACCATCAACCCCAGCATTTT
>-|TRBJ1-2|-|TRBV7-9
CASSPSGRPGSNYGYTF
TGTGCCAGCAGCCCGTCCGGCAGGCCAGGTAGTAACTATGGCTACACCTTC
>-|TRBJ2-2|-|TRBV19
CASRSFSAGELFF
TGTGCCAGTAGATCCTTTAGTGCCGGGGAGCTGTTTTTT
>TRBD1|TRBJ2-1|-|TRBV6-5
CASSYSGQGLYNEQFF
TGTGCCAGCAGTTACTCTGGACAGGGGCTCTACAATGAGCAGTTCTTC
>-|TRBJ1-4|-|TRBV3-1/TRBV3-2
CASSLLNVNEKLFF
TGTGCCAGCAGCCTACTAAACGTCAATGAAAAACTGTTTTTT
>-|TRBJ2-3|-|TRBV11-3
CASSLDGAPSTDTQYF
TGTGCCAGCAGCTTAGATGGGGCGCCGAGCACAGATACGCAGTATTTT
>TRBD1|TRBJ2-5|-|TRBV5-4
CASSLLRQGGETQYF
TGTGCCAGCAGCTTGCTTCGACAGGGTGGTGAGACCCAGTACTTC
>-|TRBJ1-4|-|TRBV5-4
CASSAPSQGREKLFF
TGTGCCAGCAGCGCCCCTAGTCAGGGCCGTGAAAAACTGTTTTTT
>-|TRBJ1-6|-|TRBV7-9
CASSSEYSPLHF
TGTGCCAGCAGCTCGGAGTATTCACCCCTCCACTTT
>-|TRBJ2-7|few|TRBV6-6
CASSYDQGTHREQYF
TGTGCCAGCAGTTACGACCAGGGAACTCATCGCGAGCAGTACTTC
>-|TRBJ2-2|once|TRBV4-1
CASSQDLEFVGTGELFF
TGCGCCAGCAGCCAAGACCTAGAGTTCGTGGGCACCGGGGAGCTGTTTTTT
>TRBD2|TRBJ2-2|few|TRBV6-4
CASSPGLGGTGELFF
TGTGCCAGCAGCCCGGGACTAGGGGGCACCGGGGAGCTGTTTTTT
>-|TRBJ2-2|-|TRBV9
CASSVGVTGTGELFF
TGTGCCAGCAGCGTAGGGGTAACAGGGACCGGGGAGCTGTTTTTT
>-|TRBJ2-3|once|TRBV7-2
CASSLPAGTTDTQYF
TGTGCCAGCAGCCTGCCGGCGGGGACCACAGATACGCAGTATTTT
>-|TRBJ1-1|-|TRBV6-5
CASTRRGEAFF
TGTGCCAGCACCAGGCGGGGGGAAGCTTTCTTT
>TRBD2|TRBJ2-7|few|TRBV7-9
CASSQGGNEQYF
TGTGCCAGCAGCCAGGGAGGGAACGAGCAGTACTTC
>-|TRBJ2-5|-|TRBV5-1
CASSLGGDLQETQYF
TGCGCCAGCAGCTTGGGCGGGGATCTCCAAGAGACCCAGTACTTC
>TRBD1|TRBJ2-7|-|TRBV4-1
CASSQSTGDSYEQYF
TGCGCCAGCAGCCAATCGACAGGGGATTCCTACGAGCAGTACTTC
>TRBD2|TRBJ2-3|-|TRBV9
CASSKISGDTDTQYF
TGTGCCAGCAGTAAGATAAGCGGGGACACAGATACGCAGTATTTT
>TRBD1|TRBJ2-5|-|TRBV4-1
CASATGGLETQYF
TGCGCCAGCGCCACAGGGGGCTTGGAGACCCAGTACTTC
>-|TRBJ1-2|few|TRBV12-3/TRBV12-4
CASSYTGLYGYTF
TGTGCCAGCAGCTACACAGGGCTCTATGGCTACACCTTC
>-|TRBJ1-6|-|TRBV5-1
CASSSQGRGYNSPLHF
TGCGCCAGCAGCAGTCAGGGAAGGGGTTATAATTCACCCCTCCACTTT
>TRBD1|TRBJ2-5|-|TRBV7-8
CASSLKQGAYQETQYF
TGTGCCAGCAGCTTAAAGCAGGGGGCGTACCAAGAGACCCAGTACTTC
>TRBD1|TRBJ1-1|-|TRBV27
CASSFAGGRATEAFF
TGTGCCAGCAGTTTTGCAGGGGGCCGTGCCACTGAAGCTTTCTTT
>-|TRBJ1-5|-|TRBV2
CASSEGVWAYSNQPQHF
TGTGCCAGCAGTGAAGGGGTTTGGGCGTATAGCAATCAGCCCCAGCATTTT
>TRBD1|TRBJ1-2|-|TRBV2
CASSGDRGLNYDGYTF
TGTGCCAGCAGTGGGGACAGGGGCCTAAACTATGATGGCTACACCTTC
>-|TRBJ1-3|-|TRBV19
CASRPAGSGNTIYF
TGTGCCAGTAGACCAGCGGGCTCTGGAAACACCATATATTTT
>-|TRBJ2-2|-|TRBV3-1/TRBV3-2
CASSRRGGWDAGELFF
TGTGCCAGCAGCCGAAGAGGGGGTTGGGACGCCGGGGAGCTGTTTTTT
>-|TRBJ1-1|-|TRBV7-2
CASSLTWNTEAFF
TGTGCCAGCAGCTTAACATGGAACACTGAAGCTTTCTTT
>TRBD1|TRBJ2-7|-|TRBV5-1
CASSHGTVSYEQYF
TGCGCCAGCAGCCACGGGACAGTTTCCTACGAGCAGTACTTC
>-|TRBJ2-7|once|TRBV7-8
CASSLARGLSRYEQYF
TGTGCCAGCAGCTTAGCGCGGGGCCTTTCCCGCTACGAGCAGTACTTC
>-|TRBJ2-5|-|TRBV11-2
CASSSVSLAGETQYF
TGTGCCAGCAGTTCGGTGTCACTGGCGGGGGAGACCCAGTACTTC
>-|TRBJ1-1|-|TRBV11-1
CASRPWASEAFF
TGTGCCAGCAGGCCGTGGGCCAGTGAAGCTTTCTTT
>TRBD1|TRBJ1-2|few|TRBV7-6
CASSLLGQRDGYTF
TGTGCCAGCAGCTTACTGGGACAGAGGGATGGCTACACCTTC
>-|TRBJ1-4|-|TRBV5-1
CASSLGRANEKLFF
TGCGCCAGCAGCTTAGGCAGGGCAAATGAAAAACTGTTTTTT
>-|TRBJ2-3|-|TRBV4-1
CASSQDPVKGTRVTQYF
TGCGCCAGCAGCCAAGATCCCGTAAAAGGGACACGGGTAACGCAGTATTTT
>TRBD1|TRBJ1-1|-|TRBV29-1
CSADRDEAFF
TGCAGCGCTGACAGGGATGAAGCTTTCTTT
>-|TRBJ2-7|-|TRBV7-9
CASSFTMSSYEQYF
TGTGCCAGCAGTTTTACCATGAGCTCCTACGAGCAGTACTTC
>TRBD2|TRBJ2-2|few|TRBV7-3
CASSFTSGAGELFF
TGTGCCAGCAGCTTTACTAGCGGGGCCGGGGAGCTGTTTTTT
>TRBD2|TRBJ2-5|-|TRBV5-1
CASRSGRGQETQYF
TGCGCCAGCAGAAGTGGGAGGGGCCAAGAGACCCAGTACTTC
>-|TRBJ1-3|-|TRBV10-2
CASSEAGNTIYF
TGCGCCAGCAGTGAGGCGGGAAACACCATATATTTT
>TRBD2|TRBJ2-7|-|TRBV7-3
CASSLAAGGAYEQYF
TGTGCCAGCAGCTTAGCGGCGGGAGGCGCCTACGAGCAGTACTTC
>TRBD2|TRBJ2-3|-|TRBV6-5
CASSGGFDSTDTQYF
TGTGCCAGCAGCGGGGGGTTTGACAGCACAGATACGCAGTATTTT
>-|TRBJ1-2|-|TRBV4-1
CASSQVNLGDTGYTF
TGCGCCAGCAGCCAAGTTAACCTAGGGGATACGGGCTACACCTTC
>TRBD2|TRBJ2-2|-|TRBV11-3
CASSRGESTGELFF
TGTGCCAGTAGCCGGGGGGAGAGTACCGGGGAGCTGTTTTTT